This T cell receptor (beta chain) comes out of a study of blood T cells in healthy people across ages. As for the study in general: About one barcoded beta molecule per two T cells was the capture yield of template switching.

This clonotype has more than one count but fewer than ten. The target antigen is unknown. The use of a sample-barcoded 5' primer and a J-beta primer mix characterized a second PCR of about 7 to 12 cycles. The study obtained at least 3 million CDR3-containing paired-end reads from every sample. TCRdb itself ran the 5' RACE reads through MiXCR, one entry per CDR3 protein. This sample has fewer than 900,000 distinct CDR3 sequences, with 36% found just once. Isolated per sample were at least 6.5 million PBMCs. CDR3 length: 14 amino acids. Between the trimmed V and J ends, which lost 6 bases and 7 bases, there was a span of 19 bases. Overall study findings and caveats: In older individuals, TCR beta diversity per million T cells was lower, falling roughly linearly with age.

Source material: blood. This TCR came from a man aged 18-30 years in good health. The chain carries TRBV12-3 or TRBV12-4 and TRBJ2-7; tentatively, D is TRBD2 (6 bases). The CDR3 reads CASSHESGLPEQYF. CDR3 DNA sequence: TGTGCCAGCAGCCATGAATCGGGACTGCCGGAGCAGTACTTC.